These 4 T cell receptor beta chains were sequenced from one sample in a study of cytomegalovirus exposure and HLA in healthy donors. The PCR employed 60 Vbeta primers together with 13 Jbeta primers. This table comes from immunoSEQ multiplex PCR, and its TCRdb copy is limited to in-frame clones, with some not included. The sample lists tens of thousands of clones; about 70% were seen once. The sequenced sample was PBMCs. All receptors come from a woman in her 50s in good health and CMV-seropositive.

The chain's CDR3 is CASSPVDRGQSYGYTF. DNA of the CDR3: TGTGCCAGCAGCCCCGTGGACAGGGGACAGTCGTATGGCTACACCTTC. V and J are TRBV5-6 and TRBJ1-2, with TRBD1 identical over 9 bases. Germline V gives CDR1 SGHDT, CDR2 YYEEEE. V lost 4 bases and J lost 5; bases outside the gene matches: 12. The length of the CDR3 is 16 residues.

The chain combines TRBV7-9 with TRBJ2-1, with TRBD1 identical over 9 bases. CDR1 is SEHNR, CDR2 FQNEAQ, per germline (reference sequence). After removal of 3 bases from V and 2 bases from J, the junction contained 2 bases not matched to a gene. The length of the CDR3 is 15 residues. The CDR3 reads CASSLDRGTYNEQFF. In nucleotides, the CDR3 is TGTGCCAGCAGCTTGGACAGGGGAACCTACAATGAGCAGTTCTTC.

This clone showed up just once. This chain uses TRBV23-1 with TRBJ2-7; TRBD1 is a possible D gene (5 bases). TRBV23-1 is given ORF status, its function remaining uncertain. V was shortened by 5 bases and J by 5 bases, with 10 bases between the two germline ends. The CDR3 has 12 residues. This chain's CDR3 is CASSGARNEQYF. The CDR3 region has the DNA TGCGCCAGCAGTGGGGCGAGGAACGAGCAGTACTTC.

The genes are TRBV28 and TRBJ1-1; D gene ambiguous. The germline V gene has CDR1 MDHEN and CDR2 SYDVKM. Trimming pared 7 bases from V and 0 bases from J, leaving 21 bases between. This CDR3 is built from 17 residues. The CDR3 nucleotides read TGTGCCAGCATCCCGGTGGAGCCGCTAGGATTGAACACTGAAGCTTTCTTT. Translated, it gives CASIPVEPLGLNTEAFF.